Listed here are 10 T cell receptor beta chains from one sample, sequenced in a study of T cells in Graves' hyperthyroidism and ophthalmopathy. The investigators amplified TCR beta CDR3 regions from RNA transcripts. The HTBI primer set was used in a first-round RT-PCR of the TCR CDR3. MiXCR, run by TCRdb on the multiplex PCR reads, gives a single entry per CDR3 protein. The sample shows under 500,000 distinct CDR3 sequences, around 15% of them seen only once. Sequenced sample: blood. These receptors all come from a man in his fifties or sixties with Graves' ophthalmopathy.

This clonotype was seen repeatedly, ten times or more. This chain links TRBV12-3 or TRBV12-4 with TRBJ2-7; unclear D gene. The CDR3 runs to 15 residues. Trimming removed 6 bases from V and 0 bases from J, with 15 bases in between. CDR3: CASSPRQAGSYEQYF. In DNA form, the CDR3 reads TGTGCCAGCAGCCCTAGGCAGGCAGGCTCCTACGAGCAGTACTTC.

This chain links TRBV6-1 with TRBJ1-5; D is possibly TRBD1 (6 bases). The CDR3 extends over 19 amino acids. Trimming took off 5 bases at V and 1 base at J, with 24 bases between the two ends. Germline loops: CDR1 MNHNS, CDR2 SASEGT. The CDR3 is CASSRAWDKGSRSNQPQHF. The CDR3 DNA sequence: TGTGCCAGCAGTAGGGCTTGGGACAAAGGATCCAGGAGCAATCAGCCCCAGCATTTT.

The chain carries TRBV12-3 or TRBV12-4 and TRBJ1-2; TRBD1 matches at 10 bases. The ends lost 4 bases at V and 6 bases at J; junction bases unmatched: 11. The CDR3 spans 16 residues. The CDR3 protein is CASSSSKGTGVDGYTF. The CDR3 DNA is TGTGCCAGCAGTTCCTCGAAGGGGACAGGGGTGGATGGCTACACCTTC.

This clonotype was detected only a few times. The J gene is TRBJ2-7, the V gene TRBV11-2, with D unresolved. CDR1 and CDR2 (germline): SGHAT, FQNNGV. Trimming shortened V by 1 base and J by 0 bases, and 7 bases separated the two germline ends. The CDR3 covers 14 residues. The CDR3 DNA reads TGTGCCAGCAGCTTAGGGCCGATCTCCTACGAGCAGTACTTC. Its translation is CASSLGPISYEQYF.

The chain couples TRBV14 to TRBJ2-7; no definite D call. V was cut by 0 bases and J by 7 bases, with 7 bases left in between. Germline V gene data show CDR1 as SGHDN and CDR2 as FVKESK. The CDR3 length is 12 residues. CDR3 loop: CASSQDRVEQYF. The CDR3 DNA reads as TGTGCCAGCAGCCAAGATCGGGTTGAGCAGTACTTC.

The rearrangement links TRBV19 to TRBJ1-1; TRBD1 is a possible D gene (6 bases). Trimming pared 6 bases from V and 4 bases from J, leaving 24 bases between. The germline V gene has CDR1 LNHDA and CDR2 SQIVND (reference sequence). The CDR3 has 17 residues. The CDR3 DNA follows: TGTGCCAGTAGAAACCGTGACAGGCTGGATATTGCCACTGAAGCTTTCTTT. Its translation is CASRNRDRLDIATEAFF.

The CDR3 DNA reads TGTGCCAGCAGTGAATCGCTAAGGGCCGGGGAGCTGTTTTTT. Protein: CASSESLRAGELFF. V is TRBV6-4 and J is TRBJ2-2, with D uncertain. This CDR3 has 14 residues. Deletions cut 3 bases from V and 6 bases from J, with 11 bases between. CDR1 MRHNA and CDR2 SNTAGT come from the germline V gene.

The chain recombines TRBV24-1 with TRBJ2-7; D tentatively reads TRBD1 or TRBD2 (5 bases each). Germline V gene data show CDR1 as KGHDR and CDR2 as SFDVKD. The V end was cut by 3 bases, the J end by 5 bases, with 13 bases between. CDR3 length: 14 amino acids. The CDR3 DNA is TGTGCCACCAGTGATGGGGGACGAGGGGACGAGCAGTACTTC. Protein sequence: CATSDGGRGDEQYF.

This clonotype was seen repeatedly, ten times or more. The chain employs TRBV3-1 and TRBJ1-1, with no clear D. V lost 1 base and J lost 3, with 9 bases in between. Germline V gene sequence: CDR1 LGHDT, CDR2 YNNKEL (reference sequence). The CDR3 covers 14 residues. In nucleotides, the CDR3 is TGTGCCAGCAGCCAAGCGGGTGGTTACACTGAAGCTTTCTTT. It yields the protein CASSQAGGYTEAFF.

The sample holds many counts of this clonotype. The chain employs TRBV11-2 and TRBJ1-5; D remains unclear. Trimming removed 2 bases from V and 9 bases from J, with 11 bases in between. The CDR3 runs to 13 residues. CDR1 is SGHAT, CDR2 FQNNGV, per germline. CDR3 in amino acids: CASSLLGVGPQHF. The CDR3 bases are TGTGCCAGCAGCTTACTTGGGGTTGGGCCCCAGCATTTT.